The 23 T cell receptor beta chains below were found in one sample sequenced in a study of T-cell reconstitution after alpha-beta-depleted transplantation in children. For TCRbeta, the library was prepared with unique molecular identifiers. Using its own MiXCR run on the PCR reads, TCRdb lists one record per CDR3 protein. Among around 490,000 distinct CDR3 sequences listed, approximately 10% were seen once. The sequencing used PBMCs, mostly from graft donor cells, collected 180 days after TCRalphabeta/CD19-depleted stem cell transplant. The receptors here all came from a female patient aged 2 to 10 who had a stem cell transplant for aplastic anemia, so the T cells may come from the graft donor.

This clonotype was recorded many times. The chain uses TRBV15 and TRBJ2-1, with unresolved D. Trimming cost V 6 bases and J 1 base, with 7 bases left between them. This CDR3 spans 13 amino acids. The germline V gene encodes CDR1 LNHNV and CDR2 YYDKDF (reference sequence). CDR3 DNA: TGTGCCACCAGGAGGACGTCCTACAATGAGCAGTTCTTC. Protein sequence: CATRRTSYNEQFF.

The table lists this clonotype with a few counts. In nucleotides, the CDR3 is TGTGCCAGCAGCAATGGAAAACGGGACTATGCCTACGAGCAGTACTTC. Translation: CASSNGKRDYAYEQYF. The rearrangement links TRBV6-1 to TRBJ2-7, with 7 bases fitting TRBD2. Per germline, CDR1 MNHNS and CDR2 SASEGT. V lost 6 bases, J lost 2 bases, and 13 bases stayed unmatched. This CDR3 region has 16 residues.

This clonotype was seen ten or more times. CDR3 nucleotide sequence: TGTGCCAGCAGTTTGCCTCGGGTTATGGGAGAGACCCAGTACTTC. This encodes CASSLPRVMGETQYF. The V gene is TRBV28, the J gene TRBJ2-5, with D unclear. The V end was cut by 3 bases, the J end by 4 bases, with 15 bases between. Germline loops: CDR1 MDHEN, CDR2 SYDVKM. The CDR3 covers 15 residues.

This clonotype has a count of ten or more. This chain connects TRBV20-1 to TRBJ2-7, with 7 positions matching TRBD1. This CDR3 has 15 amino acids. Trimming at V came to 6 bases and at J to 1 base, leaving 12 bases not matched to a gene. Germline CDR1 DFQATT, CDR2 SNEGSKA (reference sequence). Written as DNA, the CDR3 is TGCAGTGCGCCAGCGAGGGGGCCCTTTTCCTACGAGCAGTACTTC. This encodes CSAPARGPFSYEQYF.

This sequence joins TRBV28 and TRBJ2-5; TRBD1 or TRBD2 may be the D gene (6 bases each). Germline CDR1 and CDR2: MDHEN and SYDVKM. Deletions cut 5 bases from V and 3 bases from J, with 19 bases between. This CDR3 contains 16 residues. The CDR3 region is CASSGTGAPRKETQYF. CDR3 bases: TGTGCCAGCAGTGGAACGGGGGCCCCTCGCAAAGAGACCCAGTACTTC.

This clonotype has ten or more counts. The chain uses TRBV5-1 and TRBJ2-2; 10 bases fit TRBD2. Trimming took 6 bases from V and 5 from J; bases not matched to a gene: 7. Per the germline V gene, CDR1 is SGHRS and CDR2 is YFSETQ. CDR3 length: 15 residues. CDR3: CASTPGLAETGELFF. The DNA for the CDR3 is TGCGCCAGCACTCCTGGACTAGCGGAGACCGGGGAGCTGTTTTTT.

The chain has TRBV28 and TRBJ2-6; D remains unclear. The length of the CDR3 is 17 residues. Germline assignment: CDR1 MDHEN and CDR2 SYDVKM. Trimming pared 1 base from V and 0 bases from J, leaving 10 bases between. CDR3 coding DNA: TGTGCCAGCAGTTTATCGTTCCGGGTCTCTGGGGCCAACGTCCTGACTTTC. This sequence encodes CASSLSFRVSGANVLTF.

J is TRBJ2-7 and V is TRBV20-1, with TRBD2 matching over 7 bases. V lost 0 bases and J lost 3; bases outside the gene matches: 8. This CDR3 is built from 15 residues. The V gene's germline CDR1 is DFQATT and CDR2 SNEGSKA (reference sequence). The CDR3 region is CSARDGPGGIYEQYF. CDR3 coding DNA: TGCAGTGCTAGAGATGGCCCCGGGGGGATCTACGAGCAGTACTTC.

In this sample, this clonotype turned up a few times. The chain couples TRBV30 to TRBJ2-1, with 8 bases identical to TRBD1. The CDR3 runs to 13 residues. With 8 bases clipped from V and 7 bases from J, the junction kept 10 bases outside the gene matches. Looked up from germline, CDR1 is GTSNPN and CDR2 is SVGIG (reference sequence). CDR3 residues: CATRTGPGNEQFF. CDR3 nucleotides: TGTGCCACCAGGACAGGGCCGGGAAATGAGCAGTTCTTC.

This sequence joins TRBV7-2 and TRBJ1-4, with 10 bases identical to TRBD1. This CDR3 comprises 14 residues. V lost 3 bases to trimming and J lost 8 bases; unmatched junction nucleotides: 3. Germline loops: CDR1 SGHTA, CDR2 FQGNSA. Here the CDR3 DNA reads TGTGCCAGCAGCTTCGGACAGGGGGGGGAAAAACTGTTTTTT. Translation: CASSFGQGGEKLFF.

This clonotype was seen more than once but under ten times. For the CDR3, the DNA is TGTGCCAGCAGCTTAGTAAGAGCGGGAGACAATGAGCAGTTCTTC. Its translation: CASSLVRAGDNEQFF. The gene calls are TRBV11-1 and TRBJ2-1, with 8 bases fitting TRBD2. J was trimmed by 5 bases and V by 1 base; bases with no gene match: 4. CDR1 SGHAT and CDR2 FQDESV come from the germline V gene (reference sequence). The CDR3 has 15 amino acids.

The chain uses TRBV4-3 and TRBJ2-1, with D perhaps matching TRBD1 (5 bases). The length of the CDR3 is 15 residues. CDR1 LGHNA and CDR2 YSLEER come from the germline V gene. V was pared by 0 bases and J by 5 bases, with 11 bases between. The CDR3 reads CASSQDGYRNNEQFF. The CDR3 nucleotides read TGCGCCAGCAGCCAAGATGGGTACAGGAACAATGAGCAGTTCTTC.

This clonotype has a count of ten or more. V is TRBV15 and J is TRBJ1-4; 9 nucleotides align to TRBD1. Unmatched junction bases numbered 10, after V lost 3 bases and J lost 11 bases. Germline loops: CDR1 LNHNV, CDR2 YYDKDF (reference sequence). The length of the CDR3 is 15 residues. In nucleotides, the CDR3 is TGTGCCACCAGCAGCATAGGGGACAGGGCCTCGAAACTGTTTTTT. It codes for CATSSIGDRASKLFF.

A few counts support this clonotype. The chain recombines TRBV12-3 or TRBV12-4 with TRBJ2-1; maybe TRBD2 (7 bases). The CDR3 runs to 14 residues. V lost 4 bases to trimming and J lost 7 bases, with 14 bases between them. The CDR3 protein is CASSWGGAANEQFF. DNA of the CDR3: TGTGCCAGCAGTTGGGGGGGGGCGGCGAATGAGCAGTTCTTC.

Only a few counts were recorded for this clonotype. The chain combines TRBV3-1 with TRBJ2-4; 7 nucleotides agree with TRBD2. Germline-derived CDR1 and CDR2 are LGHDT and YNNKEL (reference sequence). This CDR3 region has 18 residues. V trimming: 0 bases; J trimming: 7 bases; junction bases outside the gene matches: 15. CDR3 coding DNA: TGTGCCAGCAGCCAAGATCTCGGGTCCCTAGCGGTGGAGAACATTCAGTACTTC. Translation gives CASSQDLGSLAVENIQYF.

The chain recombines TRBV7-2 with TRBJ2-1; 8 nucleotides match TRBD2. Looked up from germline, CDR1 is SGHTA and CDR2 is FQGNSA. The CDR3 length is 16 residues. The V and J ends lost 0 bases and 6 bases, in that order; junction bases with no gene match: 7. CDR3 amino acids: CASSLATGGAPNEQFF. In DNA, the CDR3 is TGTGCCAGCAGCTTAGCGACGGGAGGGGCACCCAATGAGCAGTTCTTC.

This clonotype was seen at least ten times. The V call is TRBV28, the J call TRBJ1-4; 11 nucleotides match TRBD1. Germline V lookup: CDR1 MDHEN, CDR2 SYDVKM. The CDR3 extends over 16 amino acids. Germline trimming cut 5 bases from V and 8 bases from J; bases unmatched to any gene: 10. The chain's CDR3 is CASSPWDRGYKEKLFF. The CDR3 region has the DNA TGTGCCAGCAGTCCTTGGGACAGGGGGTACAAAGAAAAACTGTTTTTT.

This clonotype was seen a handful of times. This chain joins TRBV29-1 and TRBJ1-4, with a tentative D call TRBD1 (5 bases). Germline-derived CDR1 and CDR2 are SQVTM and ANQGSEA. V shed 4 bases and J shed 2 bases, with 11 bases lying between them. The CDR3 runs 14 residues. The CDR3 region is CSVGAGRTNEKLFF. CDR3 sequence (DNA): TGCAGCGTTGGTGCAGGGAGGACTAATGAAAAACTGTTTTTT.

Many counts were recorded for this clonotype. The rearrangement uses TRBV7-7 and TRBJ2-5, with D maybe TRBD1 (6 bases). Trimming removed 2 bases at V and 4 bases at J, with 14 bases between. Looked up from germline, CDR1 is SSHAT and CDR2 is FNYEAQ (reference sequence). The CDR3 has 15 amino acids. The chain's CDR3 is CASSLSWTDRETQYF. Here the CDR3 DNA reads TGTGCCAGCAGCTTATCTTGGACAGACCGAGAGACCCAGTACTTC.

A few counts support this clonotype. The gene calls are TRBV5-1 and TRBJ2-5; no clear D. CDR3 length: 13 amino acids. Germline CDR1 is SGHRS and CDR2 is YFSETQ. V lost 4 bases to trimming and J lost 3 bases, with 10 bases between them. CDR3 nucleotides: TGCGCCAGCAGCCGTCAGTGGAAAGAGACCCAGTACTTC. Amino acids: CASSRQWKETQYF.

J is TRBJ2-3 and V is TRBV9; a weak D match, TRBD1 (5 bases). V dropped 1 base and J dropped 2 bases, with 11 bases sitting between them. The V gene's germline CDR1 is SGDLS and CDR2 YYNGEE. This CDR3 has 15 amino acids. CDR3 nucleotide sequence: TGTGCCAGCAGCGTAAATGCCAGGGACACAGATACGCAGTATTTT. It codes for CASSVNARDTDTQYF.

This clonotype was found a few times. The genes are TRBV5-1 and TRBJ2-5; 11 nucleotides line up with TRBD1. The CDR3 runs 14 residues. From germline, CDR1 is SGHRS and CDR2 YFSETQ. Unmatched junction bases numbered 6, after V lost 9 bases and J lost 2 bases. The CDR3 here is CATQRDRGQETQYF. The DNA of the CDR3 is TGCGCCACCCAGAGGGACAGGGGGCAAGAGACCCAGTACTTC.

The genes are TRBV20-1 and TRBJ2-5; 9 bases are a match to TRBD2. The CDR3 runs 15 residues. CDR1 DFQATT and CDR2 SNEGSKA come from the germline V gene (reference sequence). The trim removed 3 bases at V and 9 bases at J, leaving 14 bases unmatched. CDR3 sequence reads: CSASDSSSGTSAQYF. The CDR3 nucleotides read TGCAGTGCTAGCGATTCCTCTAGCGGGACCTCGGCCCAGTACTTC.